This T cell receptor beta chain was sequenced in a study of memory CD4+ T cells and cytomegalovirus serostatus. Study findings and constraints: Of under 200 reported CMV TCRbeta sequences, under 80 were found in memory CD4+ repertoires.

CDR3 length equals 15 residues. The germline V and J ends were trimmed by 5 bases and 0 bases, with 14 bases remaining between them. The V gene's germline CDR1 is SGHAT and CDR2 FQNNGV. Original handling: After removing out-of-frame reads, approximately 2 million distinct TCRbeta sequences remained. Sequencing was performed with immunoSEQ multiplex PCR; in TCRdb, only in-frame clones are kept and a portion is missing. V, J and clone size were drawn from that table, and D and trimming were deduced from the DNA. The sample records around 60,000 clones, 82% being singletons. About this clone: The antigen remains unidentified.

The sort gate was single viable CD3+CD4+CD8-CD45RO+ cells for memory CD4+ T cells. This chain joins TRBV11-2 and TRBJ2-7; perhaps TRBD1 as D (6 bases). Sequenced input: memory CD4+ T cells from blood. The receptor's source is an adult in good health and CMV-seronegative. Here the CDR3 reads CASSQIRGSSYEQYF. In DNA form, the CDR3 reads TGTGCCAGCAGCCAGATAAGGGGGAGCTCCTACGAGCAGTACTTC.